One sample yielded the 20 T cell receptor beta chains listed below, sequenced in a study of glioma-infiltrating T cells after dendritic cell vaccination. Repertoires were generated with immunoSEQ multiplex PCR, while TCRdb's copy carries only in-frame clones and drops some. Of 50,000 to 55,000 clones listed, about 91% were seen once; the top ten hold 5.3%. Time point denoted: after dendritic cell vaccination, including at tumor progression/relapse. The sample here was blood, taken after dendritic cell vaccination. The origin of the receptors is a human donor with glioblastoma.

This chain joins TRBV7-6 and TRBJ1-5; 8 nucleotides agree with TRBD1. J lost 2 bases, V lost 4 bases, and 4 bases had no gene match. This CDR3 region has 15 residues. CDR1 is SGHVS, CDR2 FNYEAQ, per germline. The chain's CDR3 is CASSSDRGRNQPQHF. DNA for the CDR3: TGTGCCAGCAGCTCCGACAGGGGACGCAATCAGCCCCAGCATTTT.

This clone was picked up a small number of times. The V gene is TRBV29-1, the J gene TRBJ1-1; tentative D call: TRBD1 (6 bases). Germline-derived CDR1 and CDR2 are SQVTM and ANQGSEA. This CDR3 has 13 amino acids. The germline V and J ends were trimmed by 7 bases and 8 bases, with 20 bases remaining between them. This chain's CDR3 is CSGRGGGFLEAFF. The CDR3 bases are TGCAGCGGGAGGGGGGGCGGTTTTCTCGAAGCTTTCTTT.

The CDR3 region has the DNA TGTGCCAGCAGCCAAGAGTCGGGGGGACCCCACGAGCAGTACTTC. Its translation is CASSQESGGPHEQYF. The chain is built from TRBV14 and TRBJ2-7; 7 nucleotides align to TRBD2. The J segment lost 5 bases and the V segment lost 0 bases, leaving 7 bases of the junction unmatched. This CDR3 is 15 amino acids long. Per the germline V gene, CDR1 is SGHDN and CDR2 is FVKESK.

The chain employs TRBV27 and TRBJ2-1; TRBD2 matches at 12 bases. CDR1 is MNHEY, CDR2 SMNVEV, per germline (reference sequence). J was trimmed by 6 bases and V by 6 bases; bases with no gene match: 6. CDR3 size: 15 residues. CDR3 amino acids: CASRLAGGPGNEQFF. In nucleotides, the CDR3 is TGTGCCAGCAGGCTAGCGGGAGGGCCCGGCAATGAGCAGTTCTTC.

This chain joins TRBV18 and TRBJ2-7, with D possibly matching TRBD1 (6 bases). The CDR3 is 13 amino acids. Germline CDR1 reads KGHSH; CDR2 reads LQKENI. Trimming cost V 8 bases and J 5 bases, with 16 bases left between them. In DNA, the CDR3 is TGTGCCAGCACAAACAGGGTTTTGGACGAGCAGTACTTC. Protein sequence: CASTNRVLDEQYF. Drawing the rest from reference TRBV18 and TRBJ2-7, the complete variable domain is NAGVMQNPRHLVRRRGQEARLRCSPMKGHSHVYWYRQLPEEGLKFMVYLQKENIIDESGMPKERFSAEFPKEGPSILRIQQVVRGDSAAYFCASTNRVLDEQYFGPGTRLTVT.

CDR3 DNA sequence: TGCGCCAGCAGCGCGGGGGACAGGGCCTACGAGCAGTACTTC. Encoded protein: CASSAGDRAYEQYF. The genes are TRBV5-1 and TRBJ2-5; 9 bases are shared with TRBD1. The J call may not be correct, given that the DNA end is closer to TRBJ2-7. The length of the CDR3 is 14 residues. Germline V CDR1 and CDR2: SGHRS, YFSETQ.

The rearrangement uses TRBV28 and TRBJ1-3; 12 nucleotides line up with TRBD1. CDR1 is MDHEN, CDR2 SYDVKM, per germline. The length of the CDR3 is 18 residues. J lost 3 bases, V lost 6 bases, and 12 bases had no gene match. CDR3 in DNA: TGTGCCAGCAGGGGACGGGACAGGGGGCTTAAGCTTGGAAACACCATATATTTT. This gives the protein CASRGRDRGLKLGNTIYF.

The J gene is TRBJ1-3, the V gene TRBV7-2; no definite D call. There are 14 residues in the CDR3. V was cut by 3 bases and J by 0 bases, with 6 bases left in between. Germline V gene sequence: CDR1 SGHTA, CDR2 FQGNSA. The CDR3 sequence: CASSFRSSGNTIYF. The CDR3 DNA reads TGTGCCAGCAGCTTCAGAAGCTCTGGAAACACCATATATTTT.

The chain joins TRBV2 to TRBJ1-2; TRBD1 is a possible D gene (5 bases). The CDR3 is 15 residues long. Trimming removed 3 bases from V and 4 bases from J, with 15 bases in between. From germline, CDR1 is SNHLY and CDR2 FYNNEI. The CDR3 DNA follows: TGTGCCAGCAGTGATGGGGACTGGGGACCCTATGGCTACACCTTC. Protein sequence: CASSDGDWGPYGYTF.

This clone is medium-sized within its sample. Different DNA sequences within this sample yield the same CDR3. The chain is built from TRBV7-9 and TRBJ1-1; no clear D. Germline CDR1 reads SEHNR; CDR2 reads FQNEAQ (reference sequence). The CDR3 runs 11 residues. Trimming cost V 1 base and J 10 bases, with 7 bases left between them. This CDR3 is CASSLEGAAFF. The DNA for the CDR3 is TGTGCCAGCAGCTTAGAGGGAGCAGCTTTCTTT.

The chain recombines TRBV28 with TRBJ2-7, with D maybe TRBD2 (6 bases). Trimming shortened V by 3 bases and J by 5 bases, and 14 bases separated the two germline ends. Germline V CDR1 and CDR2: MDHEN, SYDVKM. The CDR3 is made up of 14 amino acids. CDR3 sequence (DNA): TGTGCCAGCAGTTTTCGGCTAGCGAACCACGAGCAGTACTTC. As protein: CASSFRLANHEQYF. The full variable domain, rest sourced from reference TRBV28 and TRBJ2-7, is DVKVTQSSRYLVKRTGEKVFLECVQDMDHENMFWYRQDPGLGLRLIYFSYDVKMKEKGDIPEGYSVSREKKERFSLILESASTNQTSMYLCASSFRLANHEQYFGPGTRLTVT.

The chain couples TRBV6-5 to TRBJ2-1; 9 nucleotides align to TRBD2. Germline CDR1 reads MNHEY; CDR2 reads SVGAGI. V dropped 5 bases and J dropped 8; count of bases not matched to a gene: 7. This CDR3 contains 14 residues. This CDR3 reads CASSPSGTRHEQFF. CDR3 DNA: TGTGCCAGCAGTCCTAGCGGGACCAGACATGAGCAGTTCTTC.

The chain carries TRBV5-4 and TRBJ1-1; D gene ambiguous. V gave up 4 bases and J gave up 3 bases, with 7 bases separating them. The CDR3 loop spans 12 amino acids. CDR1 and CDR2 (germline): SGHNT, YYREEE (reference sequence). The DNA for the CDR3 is TGTGCCAGCAGCCCTGAGCACACTGAAGCTTTCTTT. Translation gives CASSPEHTEAFF.

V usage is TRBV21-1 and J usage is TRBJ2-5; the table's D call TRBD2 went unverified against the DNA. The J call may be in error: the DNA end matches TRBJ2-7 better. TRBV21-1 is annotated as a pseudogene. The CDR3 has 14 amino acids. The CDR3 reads CASRRDESSYEQYF. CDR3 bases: TGTGCCAGCAGGCGGGACGAAAGCTCCTACGAGCAGTACTTC.

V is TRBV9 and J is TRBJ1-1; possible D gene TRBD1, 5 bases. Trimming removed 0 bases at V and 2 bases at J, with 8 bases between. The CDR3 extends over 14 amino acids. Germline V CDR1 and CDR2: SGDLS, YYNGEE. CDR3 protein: CASSVGRGNTEAFF. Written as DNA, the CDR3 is TGTGCCAGCAGCGTAGGTAGGGGAAACACTGAAGCTTTCTTT.

The CDR3 protein is CASSVGLITNTEAFF. DNA for the CDR3: TGTGCCAGCAGCGTTGGACTAATAACAAACACTGAAGCTTTCTTT. The V gene is TRBV5-6, the J gene TRBJ1-1, with D unclear. Trimming took off 4 bases at V and 2 bases at J, with 15 bases between the two ends. The CDR3 extends over 15 amino acids. The germline V gene has CDR1 SGHDT and CDR2 YYEEEE.

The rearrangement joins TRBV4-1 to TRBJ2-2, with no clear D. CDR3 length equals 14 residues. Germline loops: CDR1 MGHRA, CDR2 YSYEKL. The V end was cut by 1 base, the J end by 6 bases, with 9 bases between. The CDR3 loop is CASSQALFSGELFF. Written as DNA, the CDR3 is TGCGCCAGCAGCCAAGCACTTTTCTCCGGGGAGCTGTTTTTT.

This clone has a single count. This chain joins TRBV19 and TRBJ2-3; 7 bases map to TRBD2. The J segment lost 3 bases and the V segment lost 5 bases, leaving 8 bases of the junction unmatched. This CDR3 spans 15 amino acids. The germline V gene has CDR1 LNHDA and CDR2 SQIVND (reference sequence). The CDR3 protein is CASSGTGAGTDTQYF. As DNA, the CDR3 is TGTGCCAGTAGTGGGACGGGAGCGGGGACAGATACGCAGTATTTT.

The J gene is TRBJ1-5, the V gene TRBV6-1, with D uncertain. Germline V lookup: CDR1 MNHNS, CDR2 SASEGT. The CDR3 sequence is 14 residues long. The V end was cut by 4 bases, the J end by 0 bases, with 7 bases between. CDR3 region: CASSVVHSNQPQHF. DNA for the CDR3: TGTGCCAGCAGTGTGGTACATAGCAATCAGCCCCAGCATTTT.

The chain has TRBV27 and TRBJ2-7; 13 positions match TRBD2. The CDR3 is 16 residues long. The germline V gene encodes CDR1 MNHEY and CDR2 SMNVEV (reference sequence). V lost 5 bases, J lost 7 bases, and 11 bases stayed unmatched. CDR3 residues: CASSRTSGRGVREQYF. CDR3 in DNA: TGTGCCAGCAGTCGGACTAGCGGGAGAGGGGTTCGGGAGCAGTACTTC.